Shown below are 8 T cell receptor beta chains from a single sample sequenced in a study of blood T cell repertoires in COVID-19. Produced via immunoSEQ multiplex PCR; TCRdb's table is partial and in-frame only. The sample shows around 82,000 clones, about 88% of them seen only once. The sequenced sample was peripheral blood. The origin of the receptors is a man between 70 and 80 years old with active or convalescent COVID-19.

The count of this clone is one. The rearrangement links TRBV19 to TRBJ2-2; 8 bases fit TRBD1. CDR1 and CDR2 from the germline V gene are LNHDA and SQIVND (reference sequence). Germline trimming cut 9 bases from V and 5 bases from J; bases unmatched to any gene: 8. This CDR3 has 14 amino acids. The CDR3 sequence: CASARTGWTGELFF. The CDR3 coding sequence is TGTGCCAGCGCAAGGACAGGGTGGACCGGGGAGCTGTTTTTT. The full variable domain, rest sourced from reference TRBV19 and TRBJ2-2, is DGGITQSPKYLFRKEGQNVTLSCEQNLNHDAMYWYRQDPGQGLRLIYYSQIVNDFQKGDIAEGYSVSREKKESFPLTVTSAQKNPTAFYLCASARTGWTGELFFGEGSRLTVL.

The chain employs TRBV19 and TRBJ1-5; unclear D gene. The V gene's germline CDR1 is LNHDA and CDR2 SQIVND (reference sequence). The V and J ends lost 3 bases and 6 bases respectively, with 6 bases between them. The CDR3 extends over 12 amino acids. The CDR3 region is CASSMGGQPQHF. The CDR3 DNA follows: TGTGCCAGTAGTATGGGAGGTCAGCCCCAGCATTTT. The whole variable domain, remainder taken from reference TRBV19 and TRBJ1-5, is DGGITQSPKYLFRKEGQNVTLSCEQNLNHDAMYWYRQDPGQGLRLIYYSQIVNDFQKGDIAEGYSVSREKKESFPLTVTSAQKNPTAFYLCASSMGGQPQHFGDGTRLSIL.

CDR3 loop: CASSYSPAGENTDTQYF. The CDR3, as DNA: TGTGCCAGCAGTTACTCGCCGGCAGGCGAAAACACAGATACGCAGTATTTT. The chain has TRBV6-8 and TRBJ2-3; D not certain. The V gene lost 0 bases and the J gene lost 2 bases, with 15 bases spanning the gap. The CDR3 length is 17 residues. CDR1 is MNHGY and CDR2 is SAAAGT in the germline V gene.

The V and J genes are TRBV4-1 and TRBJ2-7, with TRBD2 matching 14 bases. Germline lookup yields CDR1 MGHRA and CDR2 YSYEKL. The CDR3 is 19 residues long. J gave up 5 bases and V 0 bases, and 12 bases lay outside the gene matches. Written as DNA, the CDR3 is TGCGCCAGCAGCCAAGATCTCATACCGACTAGCGGGGGGGGCCACGAGCAGTACTTC. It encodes CASSQDLIPTSGGGHEQYF.

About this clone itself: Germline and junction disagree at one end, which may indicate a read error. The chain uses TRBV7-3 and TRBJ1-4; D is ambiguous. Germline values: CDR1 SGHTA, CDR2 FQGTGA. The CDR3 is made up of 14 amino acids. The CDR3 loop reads CVSSLSATNEKLFF. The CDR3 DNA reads TGTGTCAGCAGCTTATCAGCAACTAATGAAAAACTGTTTTTT.

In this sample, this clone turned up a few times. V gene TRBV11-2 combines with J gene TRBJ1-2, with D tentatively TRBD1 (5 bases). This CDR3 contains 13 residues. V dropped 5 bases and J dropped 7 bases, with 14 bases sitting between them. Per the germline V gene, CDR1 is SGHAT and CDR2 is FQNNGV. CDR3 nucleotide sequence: TGTGCCAGCAGCCCCCAAGGGGTAGGTGGCTACACCTTC. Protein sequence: CASSPQGVGGYTF.

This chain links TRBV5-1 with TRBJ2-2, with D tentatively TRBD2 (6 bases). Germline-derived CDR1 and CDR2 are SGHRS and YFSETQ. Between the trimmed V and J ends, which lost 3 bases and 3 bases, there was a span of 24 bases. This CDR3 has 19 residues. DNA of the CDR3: TGCGCCAGCAGCTCTACCCCGGGACTCCCAGTTCTCGACACCGGGGAGCTGTTTTTT. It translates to CASSSTPGLPVLDTGELFF.

CDR3 DNA: TGTGCCAGCAGCCCAACAGGAATCAACTATGGCTACACCTTC. This sequence encodes CASSPTGINYGYTF. J is TRBJ1-2 and V is TRBV6-5; maybe TRBD1 (5 bases). This CDR3 is built from 14 residues. V was trimmed by 6 bases and J by 2 bases, leaving 13 bases between them. In germline, CDR1 is MNHEY, CDR2 SVGAGI.